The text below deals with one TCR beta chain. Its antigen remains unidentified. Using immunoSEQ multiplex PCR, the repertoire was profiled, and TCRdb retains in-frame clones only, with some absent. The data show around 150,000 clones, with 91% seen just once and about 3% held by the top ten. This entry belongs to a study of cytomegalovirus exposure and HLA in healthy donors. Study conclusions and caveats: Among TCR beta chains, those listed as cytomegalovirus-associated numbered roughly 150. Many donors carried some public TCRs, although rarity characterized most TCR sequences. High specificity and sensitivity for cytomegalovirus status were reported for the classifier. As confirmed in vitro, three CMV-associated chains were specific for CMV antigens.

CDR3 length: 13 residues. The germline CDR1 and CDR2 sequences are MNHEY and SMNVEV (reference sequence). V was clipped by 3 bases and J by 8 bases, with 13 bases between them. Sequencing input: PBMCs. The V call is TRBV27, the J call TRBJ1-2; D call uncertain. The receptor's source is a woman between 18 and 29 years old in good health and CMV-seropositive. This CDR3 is CASSFIQYGGYTF. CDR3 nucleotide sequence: TGTGCCAGCAGTTTCATTCAGTATGGCGGCTACACCTTC.